These T cell receptor beta chains were read from a single sample in a study of technical replicates of blood from a few donors. Some clones are missing from TCRdb's copy, which holds only in-frame ones; the method was immunoSEQ multiplex PCR. The table shows 50,000 to 65,000 clones, with roughly 86% occurring only once. Sequenced sample: PBMCs. All receptors derive from a human donor in good health. Some clones in this sample may be carry-over from other donors' samples. Each CDR3 is given with its conserved first and last residue. D genes are given only for firm matches.

d_call v_call cdr3_aa
TRBD2 TRBV2 CASSQGLAGEETQYF
TRBD1 TRBV11-2 CASSFPIGGQGNSYEQYF
- TRBV4-1 CASSQGNLGGTEAFF
TRBD2 TRBV29-1 CSVGGTSISYEQYF
- TRBV29-1 CSVDIYGSYNEQFF
- TRBV5-6 CASSDRTVLGTEAFF
- TRBV7-2 CASSLGGLATDTQYF
- TRBV7-9 CALTPANSYEQYF
TRBD1 TRBV15 CATSKGQGAVSNQPQHF
TRBD2 TRBV5-1 CASSLSTSGGKKSYNEQFF
TRBD2 TRBV5-8 CASSLLSVASGIKGSYEQYF
- TRBV5-1 CASSPEAVGSSYGYTF
- TRBV18 CASSRSGSTDTQYF
TRBD2 TRBV11-3 CASSTGLAGGRVSTDTQYF
TRBD1 TRBV5-4 CASSQDRARGEQYF
- TRBV5-1 CASQLRDFTDTQYF
TRBD2 TRBV11-3 CASSPQRGNTGELFF
TRBD2 TRBV7-9 CASSLVGLADYNEQFF
- TRBV15 CATRGSQETQYF
- TRBV30 CAWSVKGANTEAFF
TRBD1 TRBV4-3 CASSQSGQGTDEQFF
TRBD2 TRBV5-3 CARSLEGLAGQETQYF
- TRBV5-1 CASSRGDSYNEQFF
TRBD2 TRBV11-3 CASSWRAGGGNEQFF
TRBD2 TRBV7-2 CASSPRREGRYEQFF
- TRBV2 CASSVEGTGANVLTF
- TRBV30 CAWSGGGTQETQYF
- TRBV4-3 CASSQRFNTEAFF
- TRBV6-5 CASSPGTQETQYF
TRBD1 TRBV6-1 CASCRQGEGTEAFF
- TRBV4-3 CASSHPPVASEQYF
- TRBV7-9 CASSYRGGTDGYEQYF
- TRBV7-6 CASSSLYTDTQYF
TRBD1 TRBV28 CASSFGQGYQPQHF
TRBD2 TRBV6-1 CASHPGLAGNEQFF
TRBD1 TRBV7-2 CASSLSAGGGQPQHF
- TRBV4-2 CASSLVRGQRDKEETQYF
- TRBV6-6 CASRRQETQYF
TRBD2 TRBV5-1 CASSLGRGESDTQYF
- TRBV18 CASSPSGRNNEKLFF
- TRBV7-9 CASSRSPEQYF
TRBD2 TRBV11-1 CASSLGVLAGGPEETQYF
TRBD1 TRBV7-9 CATPERDRGPDRTDTQYF
- TRBV2 CASRQGLNSPLHF
TRBD1 TRBV7-6 CASSPMPGQGGEKLFF
TRBD1 TRBV13 CASSRDRRSTEAFF